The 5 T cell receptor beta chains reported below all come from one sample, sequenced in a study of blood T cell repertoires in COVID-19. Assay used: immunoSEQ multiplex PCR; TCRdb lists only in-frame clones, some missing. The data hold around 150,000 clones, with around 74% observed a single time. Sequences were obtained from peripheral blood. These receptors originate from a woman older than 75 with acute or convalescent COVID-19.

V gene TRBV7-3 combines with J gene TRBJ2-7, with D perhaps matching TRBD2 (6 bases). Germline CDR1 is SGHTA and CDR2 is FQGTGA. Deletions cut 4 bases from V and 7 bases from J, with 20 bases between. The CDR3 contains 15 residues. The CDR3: CASSSRLGGGEEQYF. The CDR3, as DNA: TGTGCCAGCAGCTCACGGCTAGGAGGCGGGGAAGAGCAGTACTTC.

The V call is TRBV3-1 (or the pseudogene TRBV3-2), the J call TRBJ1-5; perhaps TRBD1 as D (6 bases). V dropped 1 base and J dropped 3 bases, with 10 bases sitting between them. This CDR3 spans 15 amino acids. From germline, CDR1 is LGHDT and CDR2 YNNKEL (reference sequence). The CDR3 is CASSQVQGNNQPQHF. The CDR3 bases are TGTGCCAGCAGCCAAGTGCAGGGGAACAATCAGCCCCAGCATTTT.

The chain's CDR3 is CASSLTRAINTEAFF. In DNA, the CDR3 is TGTGCCAGCAGCTTAACGAGGGCGATAAACACTGAAGCTTTCTTT. The rearrangement joins TRBV7-2 to TRBJ1-1; D unclear. V was shortened by 2 bases and J by 2 bases, with 12 bases between the two germline ends. CDR1 is SGHTA, CDR2 FQGNSA, per germline. The CDR3 totals 15 residues. Full variable domain (remainder filled in from reference TRBV7-2 and TRBJ1-1): GAGVSQSPSNKVTEKGKDVELRCDPISGHTALYWYRQSLGQGLEFLIYFQGNSAPDKSGLPSDRFSAERTGGSVSTLTIQRTQQEDSAVYLCASSLTRAINTEAFFGQGTRLTVV.

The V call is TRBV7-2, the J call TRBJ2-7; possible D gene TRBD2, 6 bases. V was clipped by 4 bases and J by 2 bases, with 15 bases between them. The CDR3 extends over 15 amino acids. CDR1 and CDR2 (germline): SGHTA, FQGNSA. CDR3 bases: TGTGCCAGCAGCTCGCAAGCGGGCCAAACCTACGAGCAGTACTTC. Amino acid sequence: CASSSQAGQTYEQYF.

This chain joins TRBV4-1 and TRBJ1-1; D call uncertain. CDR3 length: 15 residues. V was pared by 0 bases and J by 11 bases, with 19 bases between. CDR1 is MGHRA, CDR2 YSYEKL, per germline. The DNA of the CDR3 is TGCGCCAGCAGCCAAGATATGGCGTGGACTCCGGGTGCTTTCTTT. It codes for CASSQDMAWTPGAFF.